This T cell receptor beta chain was recorded in a study of control samples from healthy donors and cancer patients. Libraries were prepared by immunoSEQ multiplex PCR; TCRdb keeps only in-frame clonotypes and omits some of them. Of 150,000 or so clones listed, 85% to 95% are singletons. There are 16 residues in the CDR3. Trimming at V came to 4 bases and at J to 7 bases, leaving 7 bases not matched to a gene. CDR1 SGHDN and CDR2 FVKESK come from the germline V gene. This chain connects TRBV14 to TRBJ2-1; 13 positions match TRBD2. This receptor was obtained from a man in his sixties with colorectal cancer. Sequencing was done on a sample of PBMCs. In DNA, the CDR3 is TGTGCCAGCAGCCTTTTTGGGACTAGCGGGGAAAATGAGCAGTTCTTC. Protein: CASSLFGTSGENEQFF.